Following are 6 T cell receptor beta chains from one sample sequenced in a study of monozygotic twins with inflammatory bowel disease. Each CDR3 protein gets one entry in TCRdb, which reprocessed the 5' RACE reads and gives no DNA. In all, the sample yields nearly 450,000 distinct CDR3 sequences. The sequencing input was blood. The receptor source for this set is a human donor with ulcerative colitis or Crohn's disease, or a healthy co-twin of an affected twin (not recorded which).

This chain uses TRBV6-5 with TRBJ1-1; no DNA is available, so the TRBD1 call from TCRdb remains unchecked. CDR3 length: 14 amino acids. Germline CDR1 reads MNHEY; CDR2 reads SVGAGI. This chain's CDR3 is CASSHGQTNTEAFF.

CDR3 sequence: CASSIEGAYTGELFF. V usage is TRBV19 and J usage is TRBJ2-2; TCRdb's assignment of TRBD1 cannot be checked, as there is no DNA. CDR1 and CDR2 (germline): LNHDA, SQIVND (reference sequence). CDR3 size: 15 residues.

This chain joins TRBV7-2 and TRBJ2-7; TCRdb returns TRBD1, unconfirmable since there is no DNA. The CDR3 has 15 residues. Germline CDR1 and CDR2: SGHTA and FQGNSA. CDR3 sequence: CASSLARDTSYEQYF.

The chain links TRBV20-1 to TRBJ2-1; TCRdb selects TRBD2, and the lack of DNA leaves this call unchecked. The CDR3 runs 14 residues. Germline CDR1 reads DFQATT; CDR2 reads SNEGSKA (reference sequence). This CDR3 reads CSAGRLAGENEQFF.

The J gene is TRBJ2-3, the V gene TRBV9; as DNA is missing, the TRBD2 call by TCRdb cannot be tested. Germline loops: CDR1 SGDLS, CDR2 YYNGEE. CDR3 length: 15 amino acids. This CDR3 is CASSVGTSGYDTQYF.

J is TRBJ2-2 and V is TRBV11-2; without DNA, the TCRdb call of TRBD1 cannot be checked. The CDR3 length is 14 residues. Germline values: CDR1 SGHAT, CDR2 FQNNGV. CDR3 sequence reads: CASSQGQSTGELFF.